The 9 T cell receptor beta chains listed next were all sequenced from one sample in a study of blood T cell repertoires in COVID-19. The data were produced by immunoSEQ multiplex PCR, yet TCRdb's version contains in-frame clones alone and is incomplete. The sample consists of around 130,000 clones, about 85% of them appearing once. The sample comprised peripheral blood. The source is a middle-aged man with active or convalescent COVID-19.

This clone has only one observation. The V call is TRBV4-2, the J call TRBJ1-1; tentatively, D is TRBD1 (5 bases). Germline loops: CDR1 LGHNA, CDR2 YNFKEQ. Trimming stripped 0 bases from V and 0 bases from J, with 11 bases between. This CDR3 region has 16 residues. The CDR3 loop reads CASSQDWGTLNTEAFF. DNA for the CDR3: TGTGCCAGCAGCCAAGATTGGGGCACCTTGAACACTGAAGCTTTCTTT.

This clone was detected once. The CDR3: CASSLYEVPRSPLHF. The DNA for the CDR3 is TGTGCCAGCAGCCTGTACGAGGTACCAAGGTCACCCCTCCACTTT. The chain links TRBV7-2 to TRBJ1-6; D is unclear. Germline-derived CDR1 and CDR2 are SGHTA and FQGNSA. V lost 5 bases and J lost 10, with 18 bases in between. The length of the CDR3 is 15 residues.

This sequence joins TRBV6-1 and TRBJ1-2; weak D call: TRBD1 (6 bases). CDR3 length: 14 amino acids. V lost 0 bases and J lost 2, with 7 bases in between. Germline CDR1 MNHNS, CDR2 SASEGT. The CDR3 DNA sequence: TGTGCCAGCAGTGAAGCCGGACAGAACTATGGCTACACCTTC. It yields the protein CASSEAGQNYGYTF.

The chain couples TRBV19 to TRBJ1-1, with D possibly TRBD1 on 6 matching bases. The CDR3 contains 14 residues. Germline V lookup: CDR1 LNHDA, CDR2 SQIVND (reference sequence). With 5 bases removed from V and 0 bases from J, the gap between germline ends came to 10 bases. The CDR3 sequence: CASSVQGLNTEAFF. The CDR3 region has the DNA TGTGCCAGTAGTGTACAGGGACTGAACACTGAAGCTTTCTTT.

This clone was seen a single time. The V and J genes are TRBV9 and TRBJ2-1; D might be TRBD1 (6 bases). This CDR3 contains 15 residues. V was clipped by 0 bases and J by 8 bases, with 15 bases between them. CDR1 is SGDLS, CDR2 YYNGEE, per germline. The CDR3 is CASSVVGGQRDEQFF. Here the CDR3 DNA reads TGTGCCAGCAGCGTAGTTGGGGGCCAACGCGATGAGCAGTTCTTC.

The rearrangement uses TRBV6-2 or TRBV6-3 and TRBJ1-2, with a weak D call TRBD1 (6 bases). The length of the CDR3 is 14 residues. Germline CDR1 reads MNHEY; CDR2 reads SVGEGT. Trimming stripped 5 bases from V and 3 bases from J, with 13 bases between. The CDR3 spells CASSPWDNYYGYTF. CDR3 nucleotides: TGTGCCAGCAGTCCCTGGGACAATTACTATGGCTACACCTTC.

The chain uses TRBV7-2 and TRBJ1-1; possible D gene TRBD1, 6 bases. The germline gives CDR1 SGHTA, CDR2 FQGNSA. The CDR3 loop spans 11 amino acids. V was pared by 5 bases and J by 9 bases, with 10 bases between. The CDR3 here is CASSPRGKAFF. The CDR3 DNA reads TGTGCCAGCAGCCCCAGGGGAAAAGCTTTCTTT.

This clone was found a few times. The V call is TRBV5-1, the J call TRBJ2-5; TRBD2 matches 7 bases. Germline V CDR1 and CDR2: SGHRS, YFSETQ. J lost 5 bases, V lost 2 bases, and 12 bases had no gene match. CDR3 length equals 16 residues. CDR3 amino acids: CASSLTGTTTFETQYF. Written as DNA, the CDR3 is TGCGCCAGCAGCTTAACCGGGACTACCACCTTCGAGACCCAGTACTTC.

This clone was observed a handful of times. This sequence joins TRBV11-2 and TRBJ1-3; D remains unclear. The V gene lost 3 bases and the J gene lost 4 bases, with 10 bases spanning the gap. Looked up from germline, CDR1 is SGHAT and CDR2 is FQNNGV. This CDR3 region has 14 residues. The chain's CDR3 is CASSFLTGGNTIYF. For the CDR3, the DNA is TGTGCCAGCAGCTTTCTTACGGGAGGAAACACCATATATTTT.